This entry lists 15 T cell receptor beta chains sequenced from one sample in a study of response to subunit inactivated influenza vaccine. TCRdb re-derived calls from the RT-PCR reads in MiXCR, one entry per CDR3 protein. Counted here are more than 400,000 distinct CDR3 sequences, approximately 6.9% occurring once; the ten biggest clones make up approximately 14%. Material: PBMCs from blood, obtained less than 30 months after vaccination. These receptors all come from a man in his fifties or sixties who received an inactivated influenza vaccine.

This clonotype turned up a few times. V is TRBV3-1 and J is TRBJ1-1; D is undetermined. The CDR3 length is 17 residues. Germline values: CDR1 LGHDT, CDR2 YNNKEL (reference sequence). V was shortened by 0 bases and J by 6 bases, with 20 bases between the two germline ends. CDR3 bases: TGTGCCAGCAGCCAAGATGGAGTGGGCTTAGTGGACGCTGAAGCTTTCTTT. It translates to CASSQDGVGLVDAEAFF.

This clonotype has a count of ten or more. This chain joins TRBV7-9 and TRBJ2-5; 10 bases line up with TRBD1. The CDR3 is 15 amino acids. J was trimmed by 2 bases and V by 5 bases; bases with no gene match: 5. Per germline, CDR1 SEHNR and CDR2 FQNEAQ (reference sequence). This CDR3 reads CASSPDRGLQETQYF. The CDR3 DNA is TGTGCCAGCAGCCCCGACAGGGGGCTACAAGAGACCCAGTACTTC.

This clonotype was observed many times. V is TRBV7-9 and J is TRBJ1-2; D remains unclear. This CDR3 region has 14 residues. Germline lookup yields CDR1 SEHNR and CDR2 FQNEAQ (reference sequence). Trimming left V 1 base short and J 7 bases short, with 13 bases between. CDR3 sequence: CASSLDNSGFGYTF. The CDR3 bases are TGTGCCAGCAGCTTAGATAACAGCGGCTTTGGCTACACCTTC.

Ten or more counts support this clonotype. The CDR3 DNA follows: TGCAGTGCTAGTTATCTTGAAAAACTGTTTTTT. Residues: CSASYLEKLFF. The rearrangement uses TRBV20-1 and TRBJ1-4; D is uncertain. CDR3 length: 11 residues. CDR1 and CDR2 from the germline V gene are DFQATT and SNEGSKA (reference sequence). Trimming removed 3 bases from V and 7 bases from J, with 6 bases in between.

This clonotype was seen only a few times. The chain uses TRBV7-8 and TRBJ2-7; D gene uncertain. The CDR3 is made up of 15 amino acids. V was shortened by 1 base and J by 1 base, with 11 bases between the two germline ends. The germline V gene encodes CDR1 SGHVS and CDR2 FQNEAQ. Written as DNA, the CDR3 is TGTGCCAGCAGCTTAGGGGCCCGAAGGTCCTACGAGCAGTACTTC. Translating gives CASSLGARRSYEQYF.

There are a few counts of this clonotype. The chain uses TRBV7-9 and TRBJ2-1, with no clear D. V lost 0 bases and J 8 bases, leaving 14 bases between the germline ends. There are 15 residues in the CDR3. In germline, CDR1 is SEHNR, CDR2 FQNEAQ (reference sequence). The CDR3 DNA reads TGTGCCAGCAGCTTAGCTAGCTTGGCCACTGATGAGCAGTTCTTC. This encodes CASSLASLATDEQFF. Combining the CDR3 with reference TRBV7-9 and TRBJ2-1 gives the whole variable domain DTGVSQNPRHKITKRGQNVTFRCDPISEHNRLYWYRQTLGQGPEFLTYFQNEAQLEKSRLLSDRFSAERPKGSFSTLEIQRTEQGDSAMYLCASSLASLATDEQFFGPGTRLTVL.

The table lists this clonotype with a few counts. This chain links TRBV21-1 with TRBJ2-7; TRBD2 reflects the table's D call only, with no check against the DNA. TRBV21-1 counts as a pseudogene. The length of the CDR3 is 20 residues. CDR3 coding DNA: TGTGCCAGCAGCTGTATATCGGGACTAGCGGGAGGGCACGACCCCTACGAGCAGTACTTC. Its translation: CASSCISGLAGGHDPYEQYF.

The rearrangement joins TRBV28 to TRBJ1-2; possible D gene TRBD1, 5 bases. V lost 5 bases and J lost 9, with 16 bases in between. Germline V lookup: CDR1 MDHEN, CDR2 SYDVKM. The CDR3 is 13 residues long. CDR3 in amino acids: CASSPGDSRSYTF. In DNA, the CDR3 is TGTGCCAGCAGTCCTGGGGACTCCCGAAGCTACACCTTC.

This clonotype has ten or more counts. V gene TRBV20-1 combines with J gene TRBJ2-1; the D gene is possibly TRBD1 (6 bases). CDR1 and CDR2 from the germline V gene are DFQATT and SNEGSKA (reference sequence). This CDR3 contains 11 residues. The CDR3 loop reads CISAQGDEQFF. CDR3 sequence (DNA): TGCATTTCGGCACAGGGCGATGAGCAGTTCTTC.

The V and J genes are TRBV9 and TRBJ1-6, with D unclear. This CDR3 is built from 13 residues. The V end lost 3 bases, the J end lost 9 bases, and 10 bases lay between the germline ends. Germline V lookup: CDR1 SGDLS, CDR2 YYNGEE. The CDR3, as DNA: TGTGCCAGCAGCGGCTCTAGTGGTTCACCCCTCCACTTT. This sequence encodes CASSGSSGSPLHF.

Only a few counts were recorded for this clonotype. The chain recombines TRBV12-3 or TRBV12-4 with TRBJ2-1; 8 nucleotides match TRBD1. The CDR3 length is 14 residues. V was clipped by 5 bases and J by 6 bases; unmatched bases: 6. The CDR3 DNA is TGTGCCAGCAGTAGAATTGACAGGGGCAATGAGCAGTTCTTC. It yields the protein CASSRIDRGNEQFF.

This clonotype was picked up a small number of times. The rearrangement uses TRBV5-1 and TRBJ2-3; D is unclear. Trimming removed 0 bases at V and 2 bases at J, with 7 bases between. This CDR3 region has 14 residues. Germline V lookup: CDR1 SGHRS, CDR2 YFSETQ. CDR3 DNA sequence: TGCGCCAGCAGCTTGGATACATTCACAGATACGCAGTATTTT. Translation gives CASSLDTFTDTQYF.

Many counts were recorded for this clonotype. The gene calls are TRBV29-1 and TRBJ2-5; a possible D gene is TRBD1 (5 bases). The CDR3 has 14 residues. The germline gives CDR1 SQVTM, CDR2 ANQGSEA. The V end lost 3 bases, the J end lost 2 bases, and 13 bases lay between the germline ends. The CDR3 region has the DNA TGCAGCGTTGATCCAGGGCGTAGGCAAGAGACCCAGTACTTC. Translation: CSVDPGRRQETQYF. The full variable domain, completed using reference TRBV29-1 and TRBJ2-5, is SAVISQKPSRDICQRGTSLTIQCQVDSQVTMMFWYRQQPGQSLTLIATANQGSEATYESGFVIDKFPISRPNLTFSTLTVSNMSPEDSSIYLCSVDPGRRQETQYFGPGTRLLVL.

This clonotype was seen ten or more times. V gene TRBV28 combines with J gene TRBJ2-3; D is unclear. Trimming took off 11 bases at V and 0 bases at J, with 15 bases between the two ends. The CDR3 covers 14 residues. The germline gives CDR1 MDHEN, CDR2 SYDVKM. For the CDR3, the DNA is TGTGCCCCCCTCGAGGCGGATAGCACAGATACGCAGTATTTT. Its protein is CAPLEADSTDTQYF.

This clonotype was seen repeatedly, ten times or more. The rearrangement joins TRBV6-1 to TRBJ1-1, with D possibly TRBD1 on 6 matching bases. V gave up 7 bases and J gave up 7 bases, with 22 bases separating them. The CDR3 contains 15 residues. Germline lookup yields CDR1 MNHNS and CDR2 SASEGT. This CDR3 is CASKTGANVGGEAFF. CDR3 sequence (DNA): TGTGCCAGCAAAACGGGGGCGAATGTAGGAGGTGAAGCTTTCTTT.